The rows below give T cell receptor beta chains drawn from one sample of a study of shared clonotypes between healthy human individuals. Sequenced by immunoSEQ multiplex PCR; TCRdb stores in-frame clones only, minus some. The sample includes some 630,000 clones, 72% of them seen just once. The source material was memory CD4+ T cells sorted from blood. The receptors shown here come from a woman under 40 in good health. Each CDR3 is given with its conserved first and last residue. Each record gives: D gene, J gene, clone size, V gene, CDR3 DNA, CDR3 protein. A D gene is named only where the DNA matches it firmly. Not all rows give a size; the values are once, few, many and, for expanded clones, a class.

TRBD1	TRBJ1-5	.	TRBV28	TGTGCCAGCAGTTCCACCGGACAGGGGGGCAATCAGCCCCAGCATTTT	CASSSTGQGGNQPQHF
.	TRBJ1-1	many	TRBV4-2	TGTGCCAGCAGCCAAGAAAGAGGGCCTGAAGCTTTCTTT	CASSQERGPEAFF
TRBD2	TRBJ2-1	.	TRBV5-4	TGTGCCAGCAGCTTAGCGGGAGGTGGGAATGAGCAGTTCTTC	CASSLAGGGNEQFF
.	TRBJ2-4	.	TRBV6-5	TGTGCCAGCAGTTACGAAAGGACGGGACGGGACATTCAGTACTTC	CASSYERTGRDIQYF
.	TRBJ1-5	.	TRBV27	TGTGCCAGCAGACCCAGCGGACAGCAAAATCAGCCCCAGCATTTT	CASRPSGQQNQPQHF
.	TRBJ2-1	.	TRBV5-1	TGCGCCAGCAGCGCCAGAGGCTCCTACAATGAGCAGTTCTTC	CASSARGSYNEQFF
.	TRBJ1-5	few	TRBV12-2	TGTGCAAGTCGCACCTTAAGACAGCAGCGGGATCAGCCCCAGCATTTT	CASRTLRQQRDQPQHF
TRBD1	TRBJ2-5	.	TRBV5-8	TGTGCCAGCAGCCGAACCGGGACAGGTCAAGAGACCCAGTACTTC	CASSRTGTGQETQYF
.	TRBJ1-5	.	TRBV6-4	TGTGCCAGCAGTGACTATAGCAATCAGCCCCAGCATTTT	CASSDYSNQPQHF
TRBD1	TRBJ2-2	.	TRBV5-4	TGTGCCAGCCACCCCGGACAGGGGCGAAAGACCGGGGAGCTGTTTTTT	CASHPGQGRKTGELFF
.	TRBJ1-3	once	TRBV19	TGTGCCAGTAGTATAGCGGGAAGCTCTGGAAACACCATATATTTT	CASSIAGSSGNTIYF
TRBD2	TRBJ2-1	.	TRBV29-1	TGCAGCGTTTGTCAGCGGGGTTCCTACAATGAGCAGTTCTTC	CSVCQRGSYNEQFF
TRBD2	TRBJ2-3	.	TRBV18	TGTGCCAGCTCACCAGTTACTAGCGGGAGGGGAGATACGCAGTATTTT	CASSPVTSGRGDTQYF
.	TRBJ2-1	.	TRBV5-1	TGCGCAAGCCTGGCTACTGACAATGAGCAGTTCTTC	CASLATDNEQFF
.	TRBJ2-7	few	TRBV28	TGTGCCAGCCGAAATGGGCCCCCCTACGAGCAGTACTTC	CASRNGPPYEQYF
.	TRBJ2-7	.	TRBV12-2	TGTGCAAGTCGCTTAGGTCAAATCCCCCCCAGGGGATACGAGCAGTACTTC	CASRLGQIPPRGYEQYF
TRBD1	TRBJ1-1	.	TRBV4-1	TGCGCCAGCAGCCCTCCCGGACAGGGCTACACTGAAGCTTTCTTT	CASSPPGQGYTEAFF
TRBD1	TRBJ1-5	.	TRBV10-3	TGTGCCATCAGTGAGGCGGGACAGGGGAATCAGCCCCAGCATTTT	CAISEAGQGNQPQHF
.	TRBJ2-7	.	TRBV4-2	TGTGCCAGCAGTGAAGGGGACGACTACGAGCAGTACTTC	CASSEGDDYEQYF
TRBD1	TRBJ1-2	.	TRBV11-1	TGTGCCAGCAGCGCCGACAGGGTCTCTGGCTACACCTTC	CASSADRVSGYTF
TRBD1	TRBJ2-7	many	TRBV30	TGTGCCTGGAGCCGGACAGGGACCAGTGCCCTCGAGCAGTACTTC	CAWSRTGTSALEQYF
TRBD2	TRBJ2-1	.	TRBV7-2	TGTGCCAGCAGGAAACAGCGGGATAGTTACAATGAGCAGTTCTTC	CASRKQRDSYNEQFF
TRBD2	TRBJ2-1	.	TRBV27	TGTGCCAGCAGACGGTTAGGCGGGAGGGATGAGCAGTTCTTC	CASRRLGGRDEQFF
TRBD1	TRBJ2-2	.	TRBV7-9	TGTGCCAGCAGCATACCCACAGGGGGCGCGAACACCGGGGAGCTGTTTTTT	CASSIPTGGANTGELFF
TRBD1	TRBJ2-7	.	TRBV27	TGTGCCAGCAGCCCGACAGGGTTGGGCTCCTACGAGCAGTACTTC	CASSPTGLGSYEQYF
.	TRBJ1-1	few	TRBV27	TGTGCCAGCAGTTTTAGAGGGACCACTGAAGCTTTCTTT	CASSFRGTTEAFF
.	TRBJ2-7	.	TRBV18	TGTGCCAGCTCACCATACGCGGGCCCCTACGAGCAGTACTTC	CASSPYAGPYEQYF
.	TRBJ2-7	.	TRBV7-9	TGTGCCAGCAGCAACTCCGCGGCGGCTACTAAGAAGGACTACGAGCAGTACTTC	CASSNSAAATKKDYEQYF
.	TRBJ2-7	.	TRBV5-1	TGCGCCAGCAGCTTGGATTCTGCGGGGACGTCAAGAGTCTCCTACGAGCAGTACTTC	CASSLDSAGTSRVSYEQYF
.	TRBJ2-2	.	TRBV28	TGTGCCAGCAGTTCTGACATCGGGGAGCTGTTTTTT	CASSSDIGELFF
.	TRBJ1-4	.	TRBV7-6	TGTGCCAGCGGACTACGAGGTTATGAAAAACTGTTTTTT	CASGLRGYEKLFF
.	TRBJ2-2	.	TRBV30	TGTGCCTGGAGTATGGGACACCTCACCGGGGAGCTGTTTTTT	CAWSMGHLTGELFF
.	TRBJ1-1	.	TRBV6-4	TGTGCCAGCCGCTTGGGGACTGAAGCTTTCTTT	CASRLGTEAFF
.	TRBJ1-6	.	TRBV5-4	TGTGCCAGCAGCTTTGGAGATTCACCCCTCCACTTT	CASSFGDSPLHF
TRBD1	TRBJ2-3	.	TRBV6-6	TGTGCCAGCAGCGACAGGGGGGTAGGCACAGATACGCAGTATTTT	CASSDRGVGTDTQYF
TRBD1	TRBJ2-2	.	TRBV29-1	TGCAGCATCGGTCGCGGACAGGGAGTCGTAGACACCGGGGAGCTGTTTTTT	CSIGRGQGVVDTGELFF
.	TRBJ2-5	.	TRBV7-9	TGTGCCAGCAGCTTAAGGAAAGGTGGCAGGACTGAAGAGACCCAGTACTTC	CASSLRKGGRTEETQYF
.	TRBJ2-7	.	TRBV19	TGTGCCAGTACCCCGGGGGGAGGGGGCGAGCAGTACTTC	CASTPGGGGEQYF
.	TRBJ1-1	.	TRBV4-1	TGCGCCAGCAGGGGGGGGACTCGGGGCACTGAAGCTTTCTTT	CASRGGTRGTEAFF
.	TRBJ1-5	.	TRBV20-1	TGCAGTGCTACCCGGGACATCCAGCATTTT	CSATRDIQHF
.	TRBJ1-5	.	TRBV28	TGTGCCAGCAGTCCCAGGGGTTACAATCAGCCCCAGCATTTT	CASSPRGYNQPQHF
TRBD1	TRBJ2-1	.	TRBV6-4	TGTGCCAGCAGTGACGGGACAGGGGGCGCGGATGAGCAGTTCTTC	CASSDGTGGADEQFF
TRBD2	TRBJ2-1	few	TRBV7-9	TGTGCCAGCAGCCCTAGCGGGAGCTCCTACAATGAGCAGTTCTTC	CASSPSGSSYNEQFF
TRBD2	TRBJ2-1	.	TRBV7-3	TGTGCCAGCAGCTTTTTAGCGGGGTACAATGAGCAGTTCTTC	CASSFLAGYNEQFF
TRBD2	TRBJ2-1	few	TRBV10-1	TGCGCCAGCAGTGACACTAGCGGGCCATACAATGAGCAGTTCTTC	CASSDTSGPYNEQFF
.	TRBJ2-1	.	TRBV27	TGTGCCAGCAGTTTTTTTGGCGATGAGCAGTTCTTC	CASSFFGDEQFF
.	TRBJ2-3	.	TRBV2	TGTGCCAGCAGTGAAGGTCGAGATACGCAGTATTTT	CASSEGRDTQYF
TRBD2	TRBJ2-7	.	TRBV25-1	TGTGCCAGCACACATTCCCAGCGGGAGGGCCCAGTCGAGCAGTACTTC	CASTHSQREGPVEQYF
.	TRBJ1-4	.	TRBV16	TGTGCCAGCAGCCAACAGCTTGGGGCGGAAAATGAAAAACTGTTTTTT	CASSQQLGAENEKLFF
.	TRBJ2-1	.	TRBV5-1	TGCGCCAGCAGCCCCGGGTGGGGCAATGAGCAGTTCTTC	CASSPGWGNEQFF
.	TRBJ2-7	many	TRBV28	TGTGCCAGCAGTTTACCCAAGGGCGAGCAGTACTTC	CASSLPKGEQYF
TRBD2	TRBJ2-1	.	TRBV5-1	TGCGCCAGCAGTGAATTAGCGGGCTACAATGAGCAGTTCTTC	CASSELAGYNEQFF
.	TRBJ2-3	.	TRBV16	TGTGCCAGCACTTCACGTCAAGCTACAGATACGCAGTATTTT	CASTSRQATDTQYF
.	TRBJ2-1	.	TRBV19	TGTGCCACCACTAGGGGGAGGGCTGGGAATGAGCAGTTCTTC	CATTRGRAGNEQFF
.	TRBJ2-1	.	TRBV5-1	TGCGCCAGCAGCTTCGAGGCGGCGAACCACAATGAGCAGTTCTTC	CASSFEAANHNEQFF
.	TRBJ2-7	.	TRBV28	TGTGCCAGCAGTTTAGGAGGACAGATGAGCTCCTACGAGCAGTACTTC	CASSLGGQMSSYEQYF